Listed here are 10 T cell receptor beta chains from one sample, sequenced in a study of Ad26.COV2.S vaccination and SARS-CoV-2 variants (dated by TCRdb to about 2021). Receptor amplification or capture employed the immunoSEQ multiplex PCR assay. The table comes from immuneACCESS by way of TCRdb, which keeps in-frame sequences with V and J called. Part of the clones is missing from these tables; in studies checked, under half for an unresolved V gene and the rest for unknown reasons. Within this sample are some 350,000 clones, with about 90% of them counted one time only. 5% to 6.5% of the sample is taken by the ten largest. In the paper's terms, the treatment or condition label means: some 20 received Ad26.COV2.S at low or high dose, single or two shots; 5 received placebo; per-sample allocation not given. Repertoires of vaccine and placebo recipients were sequenced from samples taken on day 63 after the first injection.

The sample was peripheral blood, taken in a trial of Ad26.COV2.S vaccine versus placebo. These receptors were obtained from a person aged 18 to 59 who received the Ad26.COV2.S COVID-19 vaccine or a placebo.

The J gene is TRBJ1-1, the V gene TRBV9; a possible D gene is TRBD1 (5 bases). The V gene lost 4 bases and the J gene lost 3 bases, with 13 bases spanning the gap. Germline CDR1 and CDR2: SGDLS and YYNGEE. The CDR3 runs to 14 residues. This chain's CDR3 is CASSRMTGDTEAFF. In DNA form, the CDR3 reads TGTGCCAGCAGCCGGATGACGGGGGACACTGAAGCTTTCTTT.

This clone was found once. This sequence joins TRBV18 and TRBJ1-2, with TRBD1 matching over 11 bases. Germline loops: CDR1 KGHSH, CDR2 LQKENI. The CDR3 has 15 amino acids. With V trimmed by 6 bases and J by 8 bases, 11 bases remained unmatched. The CDR3 DNA sequence: TGTGCCAGCTCGGACGCCGGGACAGGGGGAAGAGGCTACACCTTC. Its translation: CASSDAGTGGRGYTF.

This chain uses TRBV15 with TRBJ1-1; TRBD1 matches at 8 bases. The V segment lost 4 bases and the J segment 1 base; nucleotides outside the gene matches: 8. Germline V gene lookup returns CDR1 LNHNV and CDR2 YYDKDF (reference sequence). The CDR3 spans 16 residues. CDR3 amino acids: CATSTDRDWKNTEAFF. The CDR3 coding sequence is TGTGCCACCAGCACGGACAGGGATTGGAAGAACACTGAAGCTTTCTTT.

The J gene is TRBJ1-6, the V gene TRBV27; 8 nucleotides line up with TRBD1. CDR1 is MNHEY, CDR2 SMNVEV, per germline (reference sequence). The CDR3 spans 18 residues. With V trimmed by 3 bases and J by 0 bases, 7 bases remained unmatched. This CDR3 reads CASSFGTGLGSYNSPLHF. The DNA of the CDR3 is TGTGCCAGCAGTTTCGGGACAGGTCTTGGCTCCTATAATTCACCCCTCCACTTT.

The gene calls are TRBV4-1 and TRBJ1-1, with TRBD1 identical over 7 bases. The CDR3 contains 18 residues. Germline V gene sequence: CDR1 MGHRA, CDR2 YSYEKL. V lost 1 base and J lost 2; bases outside the gene matches: 13. The CDR3 bases are TGCGCCAGCAGCCAAGTTCTCTATCTTGACAGGGTAAACACTGAAGCTTTCTTT. This encodes CASSQVLYLDRVNTEAFF.

The chain uses TRBV18 and TRBJ2-2; the D gene could be TRBD1 or TRBD2 (5 bases each). From germline, CDR1 is KGHSH and CDR2 LQKENI. The CDR3 length is 15 residues. V lost 2 bases to trimming and J lost 2 bases, with 9 bases between them. In DNA, the CDR3 is TGTGCCAGCTCACCAGTGGGACCTAACACCGGGGAGCTGTTTTTT. As protein: CASSPVGPNTGELFF.

The J gene is TRBJ2-7, the V gene TRBV19; D is ambiguous. CDR1 and CDR2 from the germline V gene are LNHDA and SQIVND (reference sequence). The V end was cut by 0 bases, the J end by 5 bases, with 14 bases between. This CDR3 has 15 residues. CDR3 sequence: CASSIEGRSFHEQYF. In DNA, the CDR3 is TGTGCCAGTAGTATAGAGGGCAGGTCTTTCCACGAGCAGTACTTC.

The J gene is TRBJ2-1, the V gene TRBV5-1; D possibly corresponds to TRBD2 (6 bases). CDR3 length: 14 residues. Trimming took 7 bases from V and 5 from J, leaving 16 bases between them. Germline CDR1 SGHRS, CDR2 YFSETQ. CDR3 residues: CASGDRSGDNEQFF. The CDR3 coding sequence is TGCGCCAGCGGGGACCGGTCGGGGGACAATGAGCAGTTCTTC.

The CDR3 bases are TGCGCCAGCAGCCAAGATCCTACAGGGGGCGCTTATAATGAGCAGTTCTTC. Encoded protein: CASSQDPTGGAYNEQFF. The chain combines TRBV4-3 with TRBJ2-1; 9 nucleotides agree with TRBD1. Germline V gene lookup returns CDR1 LGHNA and CDR2 YSLEER. The CDR3 sequence is 17 residues long. V shed 0 bases and J 7 bases; nucleotides not matched to a gene: 10.

This clone was seen a few times. This chain connects TRBV19 to TRBJ2-2, with TRBD1 matching 9 bases. The V segment lost 3 bases and the J segment 0 bases; nucleotides outside the gene matches: 5. The CDR3 consists of 17 residues. CDR1 and CDR2 from the germline V gene are LNHDA and SQIVND (reference sequence). Here the CDR3 reads CASSIGQGQPNTGELFF. In DNA form, the CDR3 reads TGTGCCAGTAGTATCGGACAGGGGCAACCGAACACCGGGGAGCTGTTTTTT.